The T cell receptor beta chain described here comes from a study of T cell responses to AZD1222 COVID-19 vaccine. The repertoire was sequenced with immunoSEQ multiplex PCR; TCRdb's copy has only in-frame clones and lacks some. Counted here are approximately 180,000 clones, roughly 89% occurring once; the ten biggest clones make up around 1.6%. Germline CDR1 reads GTSNPN; CDR2 reads SVGIG (reference sequence). CDR3 length: 14 residues. With 7 bases clipped from V and 13 bases from J, the junction kept 18 bases outside the gene matches. Sequenced material: peripheral blood, taken on day 0 of AZD1222 vaccination. This chain connects TRBV30 to TRBJ2-2; 7 bases agree with TRBD1. The TCR was taken from an adult in good health. The CDR3 sequence is CASRDRRGIGSLFF. Written as DNA, the CDR3 is TGTGCCTCGAGGGACAGAAGGGGGATCGGCTCGCTGTTTTTT.